This T cell receptor (beta chain) stems from a study of regulatory T cells in long-lasting Graves disease. This clonotype has a handful of counts. The time point is: persistent/refractory GD, antithyroid drugs over 5 years with positive TRAb. PBMC RNA served as the TCR library source. Patients came from an endocrinology department in Xi'an, China. iRepertoire HTBI primers and Arm-PCR of CDR3 regions built TCR beta libraries. TCRdb re-analysed the multiplex PCR reads in MiXCR, keeping a single row per CDR3 protein. The table shows roughly 500,000 distinct CDR3 sequences, with about 22% occurring only once. Germline assignment: CDR1 SEHNR and CDR2 FQNEAQ (reference sequence). CDR3 length: 15 amino acids. The ends were cut back, 5 bases at V and 2 bases at J, with 12 bases in the middle.

This sequence originates from a female donor with Graves disease. The sequences come from peripheral blood mononuclear cells (PBMCs), collected when the disease was refractory, from a patient treated with antithyroid drugs. This chain links TRBV7-9 with TRBJ1-4; D is uncertain. Here the CDR3 reads CASSPSESTNEKLFF. In DNA form, the CDR3 reads TGTGCCAGCAGCCCATCCGAGTCGACTAATGAAAAACTGTTTTTT.